This passage covers 24 T cell receptor beta chains from one sample sequenced in a study of blood T cell repertoires in COVID-19. Profiled with immunoSEQ multiplex PCR; TCRdb holds only in-frame clones, not every one. The table lists roughly 200,000 clones, around 90% of them singletons. Input material: peripheral blood. The receptors derive from a man between 18 and 29 years old with active or convalescent COVID-19.

CDR3 DNA: TGCGCCAGCAGCTTGGTTCCAGCGGGCCCGGGGAGCACAGATACGCAGTATTTT. Its translation: CASSLVPAGPGSTDTQYF. The chain joins TRBV5-1 to TRBJ2-3, with a weak D call TRBD2 (6 bases). V was pared by 0 bases and J by 0 bases, with 17 bases between. Germline lookup yields CDR1 SGHRS and CDR2 YFSETQ. This CDR3 region has 18 residues.

The chain is built from TRBV28 and TRBJ2-7; D perhaps matches TRBD1 (6 bases). Germline values: CDR1 MDHEN, CDR2 SYDVKM. The CDR3 spans 16 residues. V was pared by 6 bases and J by 7 bases, with 25 bases between. The CDR3 region has the DNA TGTGCCAGCAGCCGTAACCGGGACACGAGGGCGCGGGAGCAGTACTTC. Translated, it gives CASSRNRDTRAREQYF.

The V gene is TRBV2, the J gene TRBJ2-1; 8 bases agree with TRBD2. Looked up from germline, CDR1 is SNHLY and CDR2 is FYNNEI. J lost 4 bases, V lost 5 bases, and 10 bases had no gene match. This CDR3 has 16 residues. The chain's CDR3 is CASSLATGGRYNEQFF. The CDR3 DNA sequence: TGTGCCAGCAGTTTAGCAACGGGAGGGAGGTACAATGAGCAGTTCTTC.

The CDR3 bases are TGTGCCAGCAGTGAATTCAGGTTGGGGGCGGAGCAGTTCTTC. Protein product: CASSEFRLGAEQFF. The chain is built from TRBV2 and TRBJ2-1, with a weak D call TRBD1 (6 bases). The length of the CDR3 is 14 residues. V was clipped by 2 bases and J by 10 bases, with 15 bases between them. Germline CDR1 reads SNHLY; CDR2 reads FYNNEI.

The CDR3 is CASSLIRGINEKLFF. CDR3 sequence (DNA): TGTGCCAGCAGCCTCATCCGGGGAATTAATGAAAAACTGTTTTTT. J is TRBJ1-4 and V is TRBV14, with no clear D. Germline V CDR1 and CDR2: SGHDN, FVKESK. Trimming shortened V by 4 bases and J by 4 bases, and 13 bases separated the two germline ends. The CDR3 runs 15 residues. Variable domain in full (rest from reference TRBV14 and TRBJ1-4): EAGVTQFPSHSVIEKGQTVTLRCDPISGHDNLYWYRRVMGKEIKFLLHFVKESKQDESGMPNNRFLAERTGGTYSTLKVQPAELEDSGVYFCASSLIRGINEKLFFGSGTQLSVL.

In nucleotides, the CDR3 is TGTGCCAGCAGCTTAGCCAGGAACACTGAAGCTTTCTTT. This codes for CASSLARNTEAFF. This sequence joins TRBV11-3 and TRBJ1-1; no clear D. This CDR3 is 13 amino acids long. Germline values: CDR1 SGHNT, CDR2 YENEEA. The V and J ends lost 1 base and 1 base respectively, with 4 bases between them.

This clone has more than one count but fewer than ten. The chain recombines TRBV4-2 with TRBJ1-4; TRBD1 matches at 7 bases. Trimming cost V 5 bases and J 5 bases; bases outside gene matches: 2. CDR3 length equals 13 residues. The germline CDR1 and CDR2 sequences are LGHNA and YNFKEQ. The CDR3 nucleotides read TGTGCCAGCAGCGCACAGGGGAATGAAAAACTGTTTTTT. Amino acid sequence: CASSAQGNEKLFF.

This sequence joins TRBV5-1 and TRBJ1-1; TRBD1 matches at 7 bases. The CDR3 is 14 amino acids. Germline V gene sequence: CDR1 SGHRS, CDR2 YFSETQ. V shed 4 bases and J 1 base; nucleotides not matched to a gene: 4. CDR3 region: CASSPTGRNTEAFF. The CDR3 nucleotides are TGCGCCAGCAGCCCGACAGGGCGGAACACTGAAGCTTTCTTT.

The chain combines TRBV7-6 with TRBJ2-7; 7 positions match TRBD1. V shed 3 bases, J shed 5 bases, and the junction held 7 bases outside the gene matches. The CDR3 is 14 residues long. The germline CDR1 and CDR2 sequences are SGHVS and FNYEAQ. The CDR3 loop is CASSLDDRAHEQYF. The CDR3, as DNA: TGTGCCAGCAGCTTGGACGACAGGGCACACGAGCAGTACTTC.

The CDR3 DNA follows: TGTGCCAGCAGCCACGGAGTCGAGCAGTACTTC. Its translation is CASSHGVEQYF. The V gene is TRBV6-2 or TRBV6-3, the J gene TRBJ2-7; D unresolved. Trimming pared 6 bases from V and 6 bases from J, leaving 9 bases between. Germline V lookup: CDR1 MNHEY, CDR2 SVGEGT. The CDR3 is 11 amino acids.

CDR3 loop: CASNTRVHTDTQYF. Written as DNA, the CDR3 is TGTGCCAGCAATACTCGGGTCCACACAGATACGCAGTATTTT. This chain links TRBV2 with TRBJ2-3, with D unclear. Trimming cost V 7 bases and J 2 bases, with 13 bases left between them. The CDR3 consists of 14 residues. The germline V gene encodes CDR1 SNHLY and CDR2 FYNNEI.

The chain has TRBV10-2 and TRBJ2-7; TRBD1 matches at 11 bases. Germline trimming cut 5 bases from V and 3 bases from J; bases unmatched to any gene: 3. Germline V lookup: CDR1 WSHSY, CDR2 SAAADI. The CDR3 has 14 residues. CDR3 sequence (DNA): TGCGCCAGCAGTCCCGGGACAGGGGGCTACGAGCAGTACTTC. As protein: CASSPGTGGYEQYF.

The chain employs TRBV3-1 (or the pseudogene TRBV3-2) and TRBJ1-5; D is undetermined. The CDR3 has 14 residues. From germline, CDR1 is LGHDT and CDR2 YNNKEL (reference sequence). Trimming took 1 base from V and 10 from J, leaving 14 bases between them. CDR3 sequence (DNA): TGTGCCAGCAGCCAAGGCCGGGAAAATTCCCCCCAGCATTTT. Translating gives CASSQGRENSPQHF.

V usage is TRBV19 and J usage is TRBJ1-1; tentatively, D is TRBD1 (5 bases). Trimming pared 6 bases from V and 1 base from J, leaving 9 bases between. Germline values: CDR1 LNHDA, CDR2 SQIVND (reference sequence). This CDR3 has 13 amino acids. The CDR3 DNA reads TGTGCCAGTAGACTCACAGGGAACACTGAAGCTTTCTTT. This translates into CASRLTGNTEAFF.

The chain couples TRBV27 to TRBJ2-7; 7 bases agree with TRBD2. V lost 5 bases and J lost 0; bases outside the gene matches: 10. CDR3 length equals 16 residues. Per the germline V gene, CDR1 is MNHEY and CDR2 is SMNVEV (reference sequence). The CDR3 spells CASSKKIAGHSYEQYF. The CDR3 bases are TGTGCCAGCAGTAAAAAAATAGCGGGTCACTCCTACGAGCAGTACTTC.

In this sample, this clone turned up once. The V and J genes are TRBV7-2 and TRBJ2-3; D may be TRBD2 (5 bases). The V gene lost 1 base and the J gene lost 4 bases, with 12 bases spanning the gap. Germline CDR1 reads SGHTA; CDR2 reads FQGNSA. The CDR3 totals 15 residues. CDR3 DNA sequence: TGTGCCAGCAGCTTAGTCGGAGGTGCGGCAGATACGCAGTATTTT. Translated: CASSLVGGAADTQYF. The full variable domain, rest sourced from reference TRBV7-2 and TRBJ2-3, is GAGVSQSPSNKVTEKGKDVELRCDPISGHTALYWYRQSLGQGLEFLIYFQGNSAPDKSGLPSDRFSAERTGGSVSTLTIQRTQQEDSAVYLCASSLVGGAADTQYFGPGTRLTVL.

The genes are TRBV10-3 and TRBJ2-3; 8 nucleotides align to TRBD1. After removal of 4 bases from V and 4 bases from J, the junction contained 13 bases not matched to a gene. Germline CDR1 and CDR2: ENHRY and SYGVKD. The CDR3 totals 17 residues. CDR3 bases: TGTGCCATCAGTGGACCCCACCGAGACAGGGGCCCAGATACGCAGTATTTT. Translation gives CAISGPHRDRGPDTQYF.

The chain couples TRBV4-1 to TRBJ2-3; 7 bases fit TRBD2. With V trimmed by 0 bases and J by 2 bases, 8 bases remained unmatched. CDR1 and CDR2 from the germline V gene are MGHRA and YSYEKL. The CDR3 runs to 17 residues. Here the CDR3 DNA reads TGCGCCAGCAGCCAAGATTTAGTCTGGGACTACACAGATACGCAGTATTTT. Translating it yields CASSQDLVWDYTDTQYF.

The chain couples TRBV5-1 to TRBJ2-2, with 11 positions matching TRBD2. The CDR3 consists of 17 residues. The J segment lost 0 bases and the V segment lost 4 bases, leaving 5 bases of the junction unmatched. Germline loops: CDR1 SGHRS, CDR2 YFSETQ. CDR3 coding DNA: TGCGCCAGCAGCACCCGACTAGCGGGGACGAACACCGGGGAGCTGTTTTTT. Residues: CASSTRLAGTNTGELFF.

This rearrangement joins TRBV4-3 to TRBJ2-1; possibly TRBD2 for D (5 bases). V lost 2 bases and J lost 2, with 10 bases in between. The CDR3 has 15 amino acids. Germline V gene data show CDR1 as LGHNA and CDR2 as YSLEER. The CDR3 protein is CASSQREEAYNEQFF. CDR3 coding DNA: TGCGCCAGCAGCCAACGAGAGGAGGCCTACAATGAGCAGTTCTTC.

Regarding this clone: Other nucleotide sequences from this sample produce the same CDR3. V and J are TRBV11-2 and TRBJ2-5; 7 bases map to TRBD2. CDR1 is SGHAT and CDR2 is FQNNGV in the germline V gene. V was pared by 1 base and J by 5 bases, with 7 bases of the junction left unmatched. There are 15 residues in the CDR3. CDR3 in DNA: TGTGCCAGCAGCTTAGCGGGAGGCTCCCTTGAGACCCAGTACTTC. The encoded protein is CASSLAGGSLETQYF.

The rearrangement links TRBV28 to TRBJ1-1, with D hard to call. Trimming removed 5 bases at V and 8 bases at J, with 21 bases between. The CDR3 covers 15 residues. CDR1 MDHEN and CDR2 SYDVKM come from the germline V gene. The CDR3 DNA follows: TGTGCCAGCAGTGCCGCTTCAAGGAGCTGGCACGAAGCTTTCTTT. Its protein product is CASSAASRSWHEAFF.

V usage is TRBV5-5 and J usage is TRBJ1-2; the D is unclear. The CDR3 has 12 residues. V was pared by 2 bases and J by 1 base, with 3 bases between. Germline CDR1 SGHKS, CDR2 YYEKEE (reference sequence). The CDR3 bases are TGTGCCAGCAGCTTCGGTAACTATGGCTACACCTTC. As protein: CASSFGNYGYTF.

This chain links TRBV5-1 with TRBJ2-3, with TRBD2 matching 16 bases. The CDR3 contains 18 residues. J lost 0 bases, V lost 4 bases, and 5 bases had no gene match. CDR1 and CDR2 from the germline V gene are SGHRS and YFSETQ. CDR3 sequence reads: CASSTGTSGRASTDTQYF. As DNA, the CDR3 is TGCGCCAGCAGCACAGGGACTAGCGGGAGGGCCAGCACAGATACGCAGTATTTT.